A selection of T cell receptor beta chains follows, all from one sample in a study of identical twins. TCRdb passed the 5' RACE reads through MiXCR, listing each CDR3 protein once. The sample contains some 570,000 distinct CDR3 sequences, more than 20% of which appear only once. The sample was also linked to a second study, of yellow fever vaccine responses in identical twins.

Sequenced input: CD4+ T cells sorted from blood. Receptors originate from a woman under 30 in good health. Each CDR3 is given with its conserved first and last residue. A D gene is named only where the DNA matches it firmly. Expanded clones get a size class; other rows say once, few or many, or leave the size out.

V gene	clone size	D gene	J gene	CDR3 DNA	CDR3 protein
TRBV12-3/TRBV12-4	few	TRBD2	TRBJ2-1	TGTGCCAGCAGTCCCCTCAGCGGGGCCGGATACAATGAGCAGTTCTTC	CASSPLSGAGYNEQFF
TRBV5-6	few	.	TRBJ1-1	TGTGCCAGCACCCCCTCTGGACGGAGGAACACTGAAGCTTTCTTT	CASTPSGRRNTEAFF
TRBV7-9	.	TRBD1	TRBJ2-1	TGTGCCAGCAGCCAGAGACAGGGTCGGGAGCAGTTCTTC	CASSQRQGREQFF
TRBV14	few	.	TRBJ2-3	TGTGCCAGCAGCCAGCCGATGGGGGGCACAGATACGCAGTATTTT	CASSQPMGGTDTQYF
TRBV7-6	.	TRBD2	TRBJ2-3	TGTGCCAGCAGCCGAGGGACTAGCGCCACAGATACGCAGTATTTT	CASSRGTSATDTQYF
TRBV29-1	few	.	TRBJ1-1	TGCAGCGCCGGCGAGACTGAAGCTTTCTTT	CSAGETEAFF
TRBV20-1	.	TRBD1	TRBJ2-1	TGCAGTGCTAAAGACAGGGTGTCCTACAATGAGCAGTTCTTC	CSAKDRVSYNEQFF
TRBV29-1	.	TRBD2	TRBJ2-1	TGCAGCGTTGATGACCTAGCGGGGGCCTCCTCCTACAATGAGCAGTTCTTC	CSVDDLAGASSYNEQFF
TRBV10-1	.	TRBD2	TRBJ2-3	TGCGCCAGCAGTGACCTTCCGGGGGGGGGAGATACGCAGTATTTT	CASSDLPGGGDTQYF
TRBV25-1	few	TRBD1	TRBJ2-1	TGTGCCAGCAGTGGGCGACAGGGTCAGGGGCAGTTCTTC	CASSGRQGQGQFF
TRBV12-3/TRBV12-4	few	TRBD2	TRBJ2-7	TGTGCCAGCAGGCTAGGGGGGACTAGTGCCTACGAGCAGTACTTC	CASRLGGTSAYEQYF
TRBV3-1	few	TRBD1	TRBJ1-4	TGTGCCAGCAGCCAAGTGGGACAGGGACTTGAAAAACTGTTTTTT	CASSQVGQGLEKLFF
TRBV6-1	many	.	TRBJ2-2	TGTGCCAGCAGTCCCGGGACTCTCACCGGGGAGCTGTTTTTT	CASSPGTLTGELFF
TRBV4-1	few	.	TRBJ2-3	TGCGCCAGCAGCCATCCCGGTGGGCTAGTCCAAACAGATACGCAGTATTTT	CASSHPGGLVQTDTQYF
TRBV3-1	.	.	TRBJ1-2	TGTGCCAGCAGCCGAACCAGGGGTTCTAATAGCTATGGCTACACCTTC	CASSRTRGSNSYGYTF
TRBV5-6	.	TRBD1	TRBJ2-1	TGTGCCAGCAGCTTGGGGGGACAGGGATGGACCTACAATGAGCAGTTCTTC	CASSLGGQGWTYNEQFF
TRBV2	few	.	TRBJ1-2	TGTGCCAGCAGTGAGGGGACACCTCTTGGCTACACCTTC	CASSEGTPLGYTF
TRBV6-1	few	.	TRBJ2-5	TGTGCCAGCAAAGGGGGGCAAAACCAAGAGACCCAGTACTTC	CASKGGQNQETQYF
TRBV6-2/TRBV6-3	few	.	TRBJ2-3	TGTGCCAGCAGTTACTCTTCGGAATCAGTAGATACGCAGTATTTT	CASSYSSESVDTQYF
TRBV25-1	.	.	TRBJ2-1	TGTGCCAGCTTGGACAGATACAATGAGCAGTTCTTC	CASLDRYNEQFF
TRBV11-1	.	.	TRBJ2-7	TGTGCCAGCAGCTTAGCGGGAGAAGACTACGAGCAGTACTTC	CASSLAGEDYEQYF
TRBV7-6	few	TRBD2	TRBJ2-3	TGTGCCAGCAGCTCGAGGACTAGCGGGGCTGCCACAGATACGCAGTATTTT	CASSSRTSGAATDTQYF
TRBV2	once	TRBD2	TRBJ2-7	TGTGCCAGCAGGGGGACTAGCGGGATCCACGAGCAGTACTTC	CASRGTSGIHEQYF
TRBV29-1	.	TRBD2	TRBJ2-3	TGCAGCGTTGTATCTAGCGGGAGTTCGACTACATATACGCAGTATTTT	CSVVSSGSSTTYTQYF
TRBV18	.	.	TRBJ2-2	TGTGCCAGCTCACCAATTCAGAACACCGGGGAGCTGTTTTTT	CASSPIQNTGELFF
TRBV28	.	.	TRBJ2-1	TGTGCCAGCAGCCGGCCCGCACCACACAATGAGCAGTTCTTC	CASSRPAPHNEQFF
TRBV7-6	.	.	TRBJ2-3	TGTGCCAGCAGCTTATTCGTGGTAGATACGCAGTATTTT	CASSLFVVDTQYF
TRBV11-2	.	.	TRBJ2-1	TGTGCCAGCAGCTTAAGTCTAGCCTACAATGAGCAGTTCTTC	CASSLSLAYNEQFF
TRBV11-2	.	TRBD2	TRBJ2-5	TGTGCCAGCAGTTCAAAGAGGGATCTAGCGGGTTCGGTGGAGACCCAGTACTTC	CASSSKRDLAGSVETQYF
TRBV2	few	.	TRBJ2-2	TGTGCCAGCAGAGGACAGAGGACCGGGGAGCTGTTTTTT	CASRGQRTGELFF
TRBV7-2	few	TRBD2	TRBJ2-1	TGTGCCAGCAGCTCAAGCGGGATATTAATTGAGCAGTTCTTC	CASSSSGILIEQFF
TRBV29-1	.	TRBD2	TRBJ2-3	TGCAGCGTCTCCGGGACTAGCGGGACTTTAGACACAGATACGCAGTATTTT	CSVSGTSGTLDTDTQYF
TRBV7-9	few	.	TRBJ2-5	TGTGCCAGCAGCTTAGGTACAGGGAGGGGAGAGACCCAGTACTTC	CASSLGTGRGETQYF
TRBV29-1	.	.	TRBJ2-7	TGCAGCGTTGTGAAAGGTAACTACGAGCAGTACTTC	CSVVKGNYEQYF
TRBV20-1	few	.	TRBJ1-6	TGCAGTGCTGTAGAGGGACTTTTTAATTCACCCCTCCACTTT	CSAVEGLFNSPLHF
TRBV20-1	many	.	TRBJ2-2	TGCAGTGCTCAGAATAGCGCGAACACCGGGGAGCTGTTTTTT	CSAQNSANTGELFF
TRBV5-1	.	.	TRBJ2-2	TGCGCCAGCAGCGTGCTAAGCCAAGGTGGCACCGGGGAGCTGTTTTTT	CASSVLSQGGTGELFF
TRBV7-8	.	.	TRBJ2-5	TGTGCCAGCAGCTTAGCGCTAACGGGCGGAGAGACCCAGTACTTC	CASSLALTGGETQYF
TRBV9	few	.	TRBJ1-6	TGTGCCAGCAACGACAGATATAATTCACCCCTCCACTTT	CASNDRYNSPLHF
TRBV10-3	.	TRBD2	TRBJ2-1	TGTGCCATCAGTGAGTCGGGTAGCGGGGGGTACTCCTACAATGAGCAGTTCTTC	CAISESGSGGYSYNEQFF
TRBV7-9	.	TRBD1	TRBJ2-4	TGTGCCAGCAGCCTTCGTAACCGGGACAGGGGGTTGGACATTCAGTACTTC	CASSLRNRDRGLDIQYF
TRBV10-3	.	.	TRBJ2-1	TGTGCCATCAGTGAGGGGAAGAGAAGCTCCTACAATGAGCAGTTCTTC	CAISEGKRSSYNEQFF
TRBV12-3/TRBV12-4	.	TRBD2	TRBJ2-1	TGTGCCAGCAGTTCCCAACCGGGACTAGCGGGGGATCCGCATAATTGGGAGCAGTTCTTC	CASSSQPGLAGDPHNWEQFF
TRBV6-5	few	.	TRBJ2-7	TGTGCCAGCAGTTATCAAGTGGGATACGAGCAGTACTTC	CASSYQVGYEQYF
TRBV7-2	many	.	TRBJ2-3	TGTGCCAGCAGCTTATCGCGGACTAGCACAGATACGCAGTATTTT	CASSLSRTSTDTQYF
TRBV15	.	.	TRBJ2-1	TGTGCCACCAGCAGAGATAGGGCAGGGGCTCGGAATGAGCAGTTCTTC	CATSRDRAGARNEQFF
TRBV12-3/TRBV12-4	few	.	TRBJ1-5	TGTGCCAGCAGTTTTACGGGTGATCAGCCCCAGCATTTT	CASSFTGDQPQHF
TRBV6-4	few	.	TRBJ2-1	TGTGCCACCAGTGGGGCAGGCAATGAGCAGTTCTTC	CATSGAGNEQFF
TRBV12-3/TRBV12-4	.	.	TRBJ1-5	TGTGCCAGCAGTACCTATCGACAGGAGGTAGGCAATCAGCCCCAGCATTTT	CASSTYRQEVGNQPQHF
TRBV4-2	few	TRBD2	TRBJ2-1	TGTGCCAGCAGCCAAGATCCGGGCGGGGGTGTGAATGAGCAGTTCTTC	CASSQDPGGGVNEQFF
TRBV5-6	few	.	TRBJ2-3	TGTGCCAGCAGCTTGGCCCTGGGGTCGGGTGTGGATACGCAGTATTTT	CASSLALGSGVDTQYF
TRBV18	few	TRBD2	TRBJ2-3	TGTGCCAGCTCACTGGACACTAGCGGCCAAGGTGCGCAGTATTTT	CASSLDTSGQGAQYF
TRBV5-1	few	.	TRBJ2-1	TGCGCCAGCAGCAGGCCCGGGACAACTTACAATGAGCAGTTCTTC	CASSRPGTTYNEQFF
TRBV18	few	.	TRBJ2-3	TGTGCCAGCTCACCACGAGGGCAGGTGGGTCCAGATACGCAGTATTTT	CASSPRGQVGPDTQYF
TRBV5-1	.	.	TRBJ2-5	TGCGCCAGCAGCCCTAATTTTCAAGAGACCCAGTACTTC	CASSPNFQETQYF
TRBV20-1	few	.	TRBJ2-2	TGCAGTGCTAGGCGAGAAGGGAACACCGGGGAGCTGTTTTTT	CSARREGNTGELFF
TRBV12-3/TRBV12-4	few	.	TRBJ2-1	TGTGCCAGCAGTTTAGTACTACACAATGAGCAGTTCTTC	CASSLVLHNEQFF
TRBV6-4	.	.	TRBJ2-2	TGTGCCAGCAGTGAAGGGGTGTCCACCGGGGAGCTGTTTTTT	CASSEGVSTGELFF
TRBV28	once	TRBD1	TRBJ1-5	TGTGCCAGCAGTCCGGACAGGGGGAATCAGCTCCAGCATTTT	CASSPDRGNQLQHF
TRBV20-1	few	TRBD2	TRBJ2-1	TGCAGTGCTAGTATAGCGGGAAGCTACAATGAGCAGTTCTTC	CSASIAGSYNEQFF